A single T cell receptor (beta chain) is shown here with its context. Antigen specificity is unknown. The sample is drawn from a study of Graves' ophthalmopathy and Graves' hyperthyroidism. Overall study results and limits: Ophthalmopathy progression cases were predicted by the model with roughly 70% sensitivity and roughly 72% specificity. Blood was where most expanded thyroid clonotypes above 0.001 frequency also turned up.

In this cohort, patients with other autoimmune diseases, uncontrolled infections, pregnancy or lactation were excluded. TCR beta CDR3 regions were amplified from RNA transcripts. RT-PCR with HTBI primers came first, then second-round multiplex PCR. TCRdb used MiXCR to reprocess the multiplex PCR reads, holding one entry per CDR3 protein. The profile shows about 740,000 distinct CDR3 sequences, roughly 41% of them singletons. Looked up from germline, CDR1 is DFQATT and CDR2 is SNEGSKA (reference sequence). This CDR3 is built from 15 residues. The trim removed 2 bases at V and 6 bases at J, leaving 12 bases unmatched.

Sequenced input: peripheral blood. The V gene is TRBV20-1, the J gene TRBJ2-7; TRBD2 aligns across 8 bases. This TCR derives from an adult man with Graves' ophthalmopathy. CDR3: CSARSYSGIIREQYF. DNA for the CDR3: TGCAGTGCTAGATCTTATAGCGGGATTATACGCGAGCAGTACTTC.